The 29 T cell receptor beta chains below all came from one sample that was sequenced in a study of shared clonotypes between healthy human individuals. Naive CD8 cells lacked CD45RO and underwent positive selection for CCR7, leaving out terminally differentiated effector memory CD45RA+ cells. Sequencing was performed with immunoSEQ multiplex PCR; in TCRdb, only in-frame clones are kept and a portion is missing. The table has some 2,100,000 clones, roughly 91% seen once; the top ten hold roughly 1.8%. Sequencing was carried out using naive CD8+ T cells from PBMCs. These receptors came from a man aged 18 to 29 in good health. Some clones in this sample may be carry-over from other donors' samples.

V gene TRBV7-9 combines with J gene TRBJ2-7; D unclear. Germline assignment: CDR1 SEHNR and CDR2 FQNEAQ (reference sequence). Trimming removed 0 bases from V and 2 bases from J, with 17 bases in between. This CDR3 is 17 amino acids long. The CDR3 coding sequence is TGTGCCAGCAGCTTAGCTCAGGCCGGGCCACCGCCCTACGAGCAGTACTTC. Its protein product is CASSLAQAGPPPYEQYF.

The chain has TRBV19 and TRBJ1-2, with 7 bases aligning to TRBD1. V lost 5 bases, J lost 2 bases, and 8 bases stayed unmatched. The germline CDR1 and CDR2 sequences are LNHDA and SQIVND (reference sequence). This CDR3 has 15 residues. The CDR3 here is CASSSSLGQNYGYTF. The DNA of the CDR3 is TGTGCCAGTAGTTCTTCCTTGGGACAGAACTATGGCTACACCTTC.

This rearrangement joins TRBV4-1 to TRBJ2-5; tentative D call: TRBD2 (7 bases). The CDR3 extends over 15 amino acids. The germline V gene encodes CDR1 MGHRA and CDR2 YSYEKL. The V and J ends lost 1 base and 5 bases respectively, with 14 bases between them. CDR3 sequence (DNA): TGCGCCAGCAGCCAAGTGGGAGGGGGAGGTGAGACCCAGTACTTC. This translates into CASSQVGGGGETQYF.

V and J are TRBV4-1 and TRBJ2-4, with TRBD1 as a possible D gene (6 bases). Trimming removed 1 base at V and 1 base at J, with 14 bases between. The CDR3 spans 17 residues. CDR1 MGHRA and CDR2 YSYEKL come from the germline V gene. The CDR3: CASSQGIATGAKNIQYF. The CDR3 coding sequence is TGCGCCAGCAGCCAAGGAATTGCAACAGGGGCCAAAAACATTCAGTACTTC.

This chain uses TRBV7-9 with TRBJ1-2, with a possible D match to TRBD1 (6 bases). With 1 base removed from V and 3 bases from J, the gap between germline ends came to 15 bases. The CDR3 totals 16 residues. Per germline, CDR1 SEHNR and CDR2 FQNEAQ (reference sequence). CDR3 DNA sequence: TGTGCCAGCAGCTTAGTCGGGGGCGGGATCTACTATGGCTACACCTTC. It codes for CASSLVGGGIYYGYTF.

The chain joins TRBV7-8 to TRBJ2-1; TRBD1 matches 8 bases. Germline V gene data show CDR1 as SGHVS and CDR2 as FQNEAQ. The V segment lost 5 bases and the J segment 4 bases; nucleotides outside the gene matches: 4. The CDR3 contains 14 residues. This CDR3 reads CASSPDRAYNEQFF. CDR3 nucleotides: TGTGCCAGCAGCCCGGACAGGGCTTACAATGAGCAGTTCTTC.

This clone came up a few times. The rearrangement links TRBV4-3 to TRBJ1-1; D is uncertain. The CDR3 runs to 13 residues. CDR1 and CDR2 (germline): LGHNA, YSLEER. Trimming pared 3 bases from V and 7 bases from J, leaving 12 bases between. The CDR3 region has the DNA TGCGCCAGCAGCCAGTCAAGCCGTGGTGAAGCTTTCTTT. This codes for CASSQSSRGEAFF.

The chain carries TRBV6-1 and TRBJ1-1; D is unresolved. Germline-derived CDR1 and CDR2 are MNHNS and SASEGT. The CDR3 spans 12 residues. V lost 2 bases and J 6 bases, leaving 7 bases between the germline ends. Here the CDR3 reads CASSERRPEAFF. The DNA of the CDR3 is TGTGCCAGCAGTGAACGGCGGCCTGAAGCTTTCTTT.

The chain recombines TRBV10-3 with TRBJ1-6; maybe TRBD1 (5 bases). Germline assignment: CDR1 ENHRY and CDR2 SYGVKD. The CDR3 covers 13 residues. Trimming shortened V by 6 bases and J by 7 bases, and 10 bases separated the two germline ends. CDR3 amino acids: CAIRETENSPLHF. The CDR3 DNA sequence: TGTGCCATCAGGGAGACAGAAAATTCACCCCTCCACTTT.

The rearrangement joins TRBV5-5 to TRBJ2-3, with D perhaps matching TRBD2 (6 bases). Germline loops: CDR1 SGHKS, CDR2 YYEKEE (reference sequence). Trimming shortened V by 2 bases and J by 0 bases, and 13 bases separated the two germline ends. This CDR3 has 16 amino acids. The DNA of the CDR3 is TGTGCCAGCAGCTTCGAGGACGGGAGAAGCACAGATACGCAGTATTTT. Translating it yields CASSFEDGRSTDTQYF.

The rearrangement links TRBV27 to TRBJ2-2; no clear D gene. V lost 5 bases and J 4 bases, leaving 17 bases between the germline ends. CDR3 size: 16 residues. CDR1 and CDR2 (germline): MNHEY, SMNVEV (reference sequence). The CDR3 DNA sequence: TGTGCCAGCAGTCCCCTCACAGTGAGAGGCACCGGGGAGCTGTTTTTT. Protein sequence: CASSPLTVRGTGELFF.

V gene TRBV19 combines with J gene TRBJ2-1, with D possibly matching TRBD2 (6 bases). This CDR3 contains 14 residues. V dropped 9 bases and J dropped 5 bases, with 17 bases sitting between them. Germline CDR1 is LNHDA and CDR2 is SQIVND (reference sequence). CDR3 sequence reads: CASTPGLEDNEQFF. As DNA, the CDR3 is TGTGCCAGCACGCCGGGACTGGAAGACAATGAGCAGTTCTTC.

This CDR3 reads CASSQGRVGYNEQFF. DNA for the CDR3: TGCGCCAGCAGCCAAGGACGGGTTGGATACAATGAGCAGTTCTTC. The chain is built from TRBV4-1 and TRBJ2-1; D remains ambiguous. Germline V CDR1 and CDR2: MGHRA, YSYEKL. This CDR3 region has 15 residues. Trimming cost V 1 base and J 4 bases, with 11 bases left between them.

Here the CDR3 reads CASSFAGPEYEQYF. The CDR3 nucleotides read TGTGCCAGCAGCTTTGCCGGGCCAGAATACGAGCAGTACTTC. The rearrangement joins TRBV5-4 to TRBJ2-7; D is undetermined. The CDR3 consists of 14 residues. Germline loops: CDR1 SGHNT, CDR2 YYREEE (reference sequence). V lost 2 bases, J lost 4 bases, and 13 bases lay in between.

CDR3 DNA: TGCGCCAGCAGCCAAGTTTTCCCTTTCAGCAATGAGCAGTTCTTC. Its translation: CASSQVFPFSNEQFF. This chain links TRBV4-1 with TRBJ2-1; D uncertain. Germline V CDR1 and CDR2: MGHRA, YSYEKL. The CDR3 is made up of 15 amino acids. With 1 base removed from V and 6 bases from J, the gap between germline ends came to 13 bases.

For the CDR3, the DNA is TGTGCCAGCAGCGTAACAGGGGCAGCGTCCTTCTATGGCTACACCTTC. This gives the protein CASSVTGAASFYGYTF. The rearrangement links TRBV7-9 to TRBJ1-2; 7 bases agree with TRBD1. The germline V gene has CDR1 SEHNR and CDR2 FQNEAQ (reference sequence). The CDR3 is made up of 16 amino acids. V was clipped by 5 bases and J by 4 bases; unmatched bases: 13.

This chain connects TRBV28 to TRBJ2-2; TRBD1 matches 7 bases. J lost 6 bases, V lost 5 bases, and 15 bases had no gene match. Germline CDR1 MDHEN, CDR2 SYDVKM. The CDR3 spans 17 residues. The CDR3 region is CASSPTGQFRGAGELFF. Written as DNA, the CDR3 is TGTGCCAGCAGTCCCACGGGACAGTTCCGAGGGGCCGGGGAGCTGTTTTTT.

This clone has only one observation. The CDR3 sequence: CSAGPGHEQFF. The CDR3 nucleotides are TGCAGTGCGGGACCGGGACACGAGCAGTTCTTC. This chain uses TRBV20-1 with TRBJ2-1; tentative D call: TRBD1 (6 bases). The CDR3 totals 11 residues. Germline CDR1 is DFQATT and CDR2 is SNEGSKA (reference sequence). The germline V and J ends were trimmed by 6 bases and 10 bases, with 13 bases remaining between them.

The rearrangement uses TRBV23-1 and TRBJ2-1, with 8 bases matching TRBD2. TRBV23-1 is flagged as an ORF with uncertain function. This CDR3 has 18 residues. Trimming took 3 bases from V and 6 from J; bases not matched to a gene: 16. In DNA, the CDR3 is TGCGCCAGCAGTCATCGGGAGGGACAAGGGGAGGGTGCCAATGAGCAGTTCTTC. Its translation is CASSHREGQGEGANEQFF.

The chain is built from TRBV7-9 and TRBJ2-7, with 8 bases fitting TRBD2. The ends lost 5 bases at V and 3 bases at J; junction bases unmatched: 9. The CDR3 spans 15 residues. Germline V gene data show CDR1 as SEHNR and CDR2 as FQNEAQ (reference sequence). The DNA for the CDR3 is TGTGCCAGCAGCCTCTTGCGGGAGGCAAACTACGAGCAGTACTTC. Translated: CASSLLREANYEQYF.

This clone has just one count. V and J are TRBV30 and TRBJ2-7; the D gene is possibly TRBD1 (6 bases). V lost 1 base and J 2 bases, leaving 9 bases between the germline ends. Germline loops: CDR1 GTSNPN, CDR2 SVGIG (reference sequence). This CDR3 has 13 residues. The CDR3 coding sequence is TGTGCCTGGAGTGAAAAGGGGGCCTACGAGCAGTACTTC. It codes for CAWSEKGAYEQYF.

The chain links TRBV4-1 to TRBJ1-5; D is possibly TRBD1 (5 bases). The germline V gene encodes CDR1 MGHRA and CDR2 YSYEKL. The CDR3 loop spans 15 amino acids. Trimming cost V 2 bases and J 5 bases, with 13 bases left between them. CDR3 DNA sequence: TGCGCCAGCAGCCAAAGCCGGGACGGTCATCAGCCCCAGCATTTT. This translates into CASSQSRDGHQPQHF.

This chain uses TRBV4-1 with TRBJ2-4; D is possibly TRBD1 or TRBD2 (5 bases each). CDR1 and CDR2 from the germline V gene are MGHRA and YSYEKL. Trimming removed 3 bases from V and 6 bases from J, with 18 bases in between. The CDR3 consists of 16 residues. The CDR3 loop is CASSHPEDYGTNIQYF. Written as DNA, the CDR3 is TGCGCCAGCAGCCATCCTGAGGATTACGGGACAAACATTCAGTACTTC.

The chain joins TRBV13 to TRBJ2-2, with D perhaps TRBD2 (5 bases). Looked up from germline, CDR1 is PRHDT and CDR2 is FYEKMQ (reference sequence). This CDR3 region has 14 residues. Deletions cut 4 bases from V and 5 bases from J, with 11 bases between. CDR3 in amino acids: CASSSTEETGELFF. The CDR3 nucleotides are TGTGCCAGCAGCTCAACGGAGGAGACCGGGGAGCTGTTTTTT.

The gene calls are TRBV7-9 and TRBJ1-3; the D gene is possibly TRBD1 (5 bases). V was clipped by 1 base and J by 0 bases, with 10 bases between them. Germline loops: CDR1 SEHNR, CDR2 FQNEAQ (reference sequence). CDR3 length equals 16 residues. The CDR3 loop is CASSLGQIPSGNTIYF. The CDR3 nucleotides read TGTGCCAGCAGCTTAGGACAGATACCCTCTGGAAACACCATATATTTT.

The V and J genes are TRBV27 and TRBJ1-1; D may be TRBD1 (5 bases). CDR1 is MNHEY, CDR2 SMNVEV, per germline (reference sequence). The length of the CDR3 is 14 residues. The V and J ends lost 5 bases and 4 bases respectively, with 14 bases between them. The CDR3 sequence: CASSPTAGSTEAFF. CDR3 in DNA: TGTGCCAGCAGTCCGACAGCTGGAAGCACTGAAGCTTTCTTT.

The J gene is TRBJ1-1, the V gene TRBV29-1, with 7 bases that match TRBD1. The junction had 10 bases not matched to a gene; V was cut back by 6 bases and J by 0 bases. The CDR3 is 15 amino acids. Germline V gene data show CDR1 as SQVTM and CDR2 as ANQGSEA. The CDR3 protein is CSVYTQQGMNTEAFF. The CDR3, as DNA: TGCAGCGTGTACACCCAACAGGGGATGAACACTGAAGCTTTCTTT.

This clone was observed a single time. The genes are TRBV27 and TRBJ2-7; tentative D call: TRBD2 (6 bases). The CDR3 length is 11 residues. V was cut by 10 bases and J by 3 bases, with 10 bases left in between. The germline CDR1 and CDR2 sequences are MNHEY and SMNVEV (reference sequence). The DNA for the CDR3 is TGTGCCATCCGGCGGGGCTACGAGCAGTACTTC. Residues: CAIRRGYEQYF.

The chain is built from TRBV19 and TRBJ2-7; the D call may be TRBD1 or TRBD2 (5 bases each). CDR1 and CDR2 from the germline V gene are LNHDA and SQIVND (reference sequence). This CDR3 contains 14 residues. V lost 5 bases to trimming and J lost 6 bases, with 17 bases between them. CDR3 loop: CASSPIRTGAEQYF. CDR3 sequence (DNA): TGTGCCAGTAGTCCCATCCGGACCGGGGCCGAGCAGTACTTC.